This TCR beta chain was sequenced for a study of tumor-infiltrating lymphocytes in primary liver carcinoma. Study-wide background: The study included patients who were men and women aged 30 to 69 years. General observations from the study: Tumor-adjacent and tumor-blood pairs shared a smaller degree of overlap than tumor region pairs. Bulk, unsorted sampling meant CD4+ and CD8+ repertoires went uncompared.

The researchers obtained blood RNA from unsorted whole blood and also extracted germline DNA. The study enrolled treatment-naive patients with chronic HBV infection. CDR1 is SQVTM and CDR2 is ANQGSEA in the germline V gene. The CDR3 runs 13 residues. Trimming removed 5 bases from V and 4 bases from J, with 14 bases in between. At least ten counts were recorded for this clonotype. Its specificity is not known. A primer in the constant region served to generate TCR beta cDNA from roughly 450 ng of total RNA. Researchers made the TCR beta libraries by running three nested multiplex PCR rounds with slightly modified ARM-PCR. With TRBV1-TRBV30 forward primers and a C-beta reverse primer, the first two PCR rounds were run for roughly 9 cycles each. One entry per CDR3 protein, called by TCRdb with MiXCR from the multiplex PCR reads. The data contain fewer than 350,000 distinct CDR3 sequences, around three fifths of them singletons.

V gene TRBV29-1 combines with J gene TRBJ2-5; D is possibly TRBD2 (5 bases). Sequenced input: peripheral blood. This sequence originates from a man aged 40-50 years with primary liver carcinoma and hepatitis B virus infection. CDR3 loop: CSVSQGGGETQYF. The DNA of the CDR3 is TGCAGCGTTTCACAAGGAGGTGGAGAGACCCAGTACTTC. Supplemented by reference TRBV29-1 and TRBJ2-5, the full variable domain reads SAVISQKPSRDICQRGTSLTIQCQVDSQVTMMFWYRQQPGQSLTLIATANQGSEATYESGFVIDKFPISRPNLTFSTLTVSNMSPEDSSIYLCSVSQGGGETQYFGPGTRLLVL.